These 5 T cell receptor beta chains were all obtained from the same sample, sequenced in a study of blood T cell repertoires in COVID-19. Repertoires were generated with immunoSEQ multiplex PCR, while TCRdb's copy carries only in-frame clones and drops some. Seen here are approximately 150,000 clones, around 90% observed once, and the top ten hold 1.8%. The sequenced sample consisted of peripheral blood. The receptors come from a man aged 70-80 years with acute or convalescent COVID-19.

The gene calls are TRBV28 and TRBJ2-2, with a tentative D call TRBD2 (5 bases). The germline V gene has CDR1 MDHEN and CDR2 SYDVKM. The length of the CDR3 is 13 residues. Trimming cost V 6 bases and J 13 bases, with 18 bases left between them. This CDR3 is CASRRTGLPGLFF. The CDR3 region has the DNA TGTGCCAGCAGGCGCACCGGACTCCCCGGGCTGTTTTTT.

The chain links TRBV20-1 to TRBJ1-1; the D gene is possibly TRBD1 (5 bases). Trimming removed 3 bases at V and 1 base at J, with 9 bases between. The V gene's germline CDR1 is DFQATT and CDR2 SNEGSKA (reference sequence). CDR3 length: 13 amino acids. This CDR3 is CSASFGANTEAFF. CDR3 in DNA: TGCAGTGCTAGTTTTGGGGCGAACACTGAAGCTTTCTTT.

This clone was seen a handful of times. The chain recombines TRBV27 with TRBJ1-2; no definite D call. Trimming took off 6 bases at V and 4 bases at J, with 9 bases between the two ends. The CDR3 loop spans 12 amino acids. Germline CDR1 is MNHEY and CDR2 is SMNVEV (reference sequence). The CDR3 nucleotides read TGTGCCAGCAGAACAGTTCCCTATGGCTACACCTTC. It yields the protein CASRTVPYGYTF.

The chain carries TRBV28 and TRBJ1-1, with a possible D match to TRBD1 (5 bases). The CDR3 totals 14 residues. The germline V gene encodes CDR1 MDHEN and CDR2 SYDVKM. V shed 8 bases and J shed 4 bases, with 17 bases lying between them. The CDR3 nucleotides read TGTGCCAGCTTCCCCGGGGGGGTGACCACTGAAGCTTTCTTT. Its translation is CASFPGGVTTEAFF.

Note on this clone: Other DNA sequences in the same sample also yield this CDR3. The rearrangement links TRBV3-1 (or the pseudogene TRBV3-2) to TRBJ1-3; TRBD1 is a possible D gene (5 bases). The V gene's germline CDR1 is LGHDT and CDR2 YNNKEL (reference sequence). The ends were cut back, 4 bases at V and 0 bases at J, with 10 bases in the middle. CDR3 length: 15 amino acids. CDR3: CASSPRQSSGNTIYF. The CDR3 region has the DNA TGTGCCAGCAGCCCTCGACAGAGCTCTGGAAACACCATATATTTT.